This T cell receptor (beta chain) was identified during a study of shared clonotypes between healthy human individuals. Study-wide findings and caveats: Non-shared clonotypes had lower generation probabilities than those shared by all four donors.

Concerning this clone itself: The antigen is undetermined.

Once extracted for a subset, genomic DNA was divided evenly among several immunoSEQ plates. In the sorted-subset replicate PCRs, approximately 200 ng DNA, roughly 30,000 T cell genomes, was used. Sequencing used immunoSEQ multiplex PCR; TCRdb keeps in-frame clones, though not all of them. The table lists under 150,000 clones, about 62% of them singletons. All of the donors resided in Nashville, Tennessee, and each was a Caucasian adult. V was trimmed by 3 bases and J by 3 bases, leaving 10 bases between them. Germline V gene lookup returns CDR1 SGHRS and CDR2 YFSETQ. The CDR3 loop spans 14 amino acids.

This rearrangement joins TRBV5-1 to TRBJ2-1, with D possibly TRBD2 on 5 matching bases. Sequenced: memory CD8+ T cells sorted from blood. Subset defined: CD45RO+ cells pooled with CCR7-negative TemRA cells. This receptor was taken from a woman aged 25 to 39 in good health. The CDR3 region has the DNA TGCGCCAGCAGCTCGAAAGACTACTACAATGAGCAGTTCTTC. Amino acids: CASSSKDYYNEQFF.